A single sample is the source of the 27 T cell receptor beta chains below, sequenced in a study of identical twins. MiXCR was run by TCRdb on the 5' RACE reads, yielding one entry per CDR3 protein. This table holds approximately 630,000 distinct CDR3 sequences, 7.1% found once. Another study also made use of these data, one on yellow fever vaccine responses in identical twins.

The sample consisted of PBMCs. All receptors come from a woman aged 18-35 years in good health.

This clonotype was recorded at least ten times. The CDR3 nucleotides are TGCGCCAGCAGCTTTACGAATGAGCAGTTCTTC. Encoded protein: CASSFTNEQFF. J is TRBJ2-1 and V is TRBV5-1; D is uncertain. Germline V gene data show CDR1 as SGHRS and CDR2 as YFSETQ. V gave up 2 bases and J gave up 7 bases, with 4 bases separating them. CDR3 length: 11 residues.

The chain uses TRBV4-1 and TRBJ2-3; 11 bases are a match to TRBD2. The CDR3 sequence is 17 residues long. Germline CDR1 and CDR2: MGHRA and YSYEKL. J was trimmed by 5 bases and V by 0 bases; bases with no gene match: 7. The CDR3 nucleotides are TGCGCCAGCAGCCAAGAACGGACTAGCGGGTTTGTAGATACGCAGTATTTT. Translating it yields CASSQERTSGFVDTQYF.

This clonotype was picked up many times. This chain joins TRBV12-3 or TRBV12-4 and TRBJ2-1; 7 nucleotides align to TRBD2. The ends lost 5 bases at V and 0 bases at J; junction bases unmatched: 10. The CDR3 contains 17 residues. The CDR3 here is CASSPPLAESSYNEQFF. Here the CDR3 DNA reads TGTGCCAGCAGTCCGCCCCTAGCGGAGAGCTCCTACAATGAGCAGTTCTTC.

In its sample, this clonotype was seen a few times. The chain is built from TRBV10-3 and TRBJ2-1; 8 positions match TRBD2. The junction had 4 bases not matched to a gene; V was cut back by 5 bases and J by 4 bases. Germline V gene lookup returns CDR1 ENHRY and CDR2 SYGVKD. The length of the CDR3 is 14 residues. The CDR3 loop is CAISTSGGYNEQFF. CDR3 bases: TGTGCCATCAGTACTAGCGGCGGGTACAATGAGCAGTTCTTC.

This clonotype was picked up many times. This chain links TRBV12-3 or TRBV12-4 with TRBJ1-2; D is perhaps TRBD1 (5 bases). This CDR3 contains 15 residues. V was trimmed by 5 bases and J by 3 bases, leaving 16 bases between them. The CDR3 region is CASSQQGPLDYGYTF. The CDR3 DNA follows: TGTGCCAGCAGTCAGCAGGGTCCCCTGGACTATGGCTACACCTTC.

Ten or more counts support this clonotype. The gene calls are TRBV5-1 and TRBJ1-1; tentative D call: TRBD1 (6 bases). Trimming removed 5 bases from V and 1 base from J, with 12 bases in between. Looked up from germline, CDR1 is SGHRS and CDR2 is YFSETQ. The CDR3 runs to 14 residues. The CDR3 DNA reads TGCGCCAGCAGGGGGATGACAGGGAACACTGAAGCTTTCTTT. It translates to CASRGMTGNTEAFF.

The rearrangement links TRBV5-1 to TRBJ2-5, with no clear D. V was shortened by 4 bases and J by 8 bases, with 12 bases between the two germline ends. CDR1 is SGHRS and CDR2 is YFSETQ in the germline V gene. The CDR3 contains 12 residues. The CDR3 sequence: CASSENRATQYF. CDR3 sequence (DNA): TGCGCCAGCAGCGAAAACCGTGCTACCCAGTACTTC.

This clonotype occurred many times. The chain couples TRBV5-1 to TRBJ2-7; TRBD2 matches at 10 bases. Per the germline V gene, CDR1 is SGHRS and CDR2 is YFSETQ. This CDR3 is built from 14 residues. V shed 4 bases and J 2 bases; nucleotides not matched to a gene: 3. This chain's CDR3 is CASSGGLATYEQYF. CDR3 nucleotides: TGCGCCAGCAGCGGGGGACTAGCGACCTACGAGCAGTACTTC.

At least ten counts were recorded for this clonotype. CDR3 sequence: CASSRYDTDTQYF. The CDR3 nucleotides are TGTGCCAGCTCACGATACGATACAGATACGCAGTATTTT. V gene TRBV18 combines with J gene TRBJ2-3; no clear D. CDR1 KGHSH and CDR2 LQKENI come from the germline V gene. V lost 4 bases to trimming and J lost 3 bases, with 8 bases between them. CDR3 size: 13 residues.

Many counts were recorded for this clonotype. This sequence joins TRBV5-1 and TRBJ1-6, with TRBD1 as a possible D gene (6 bases). The CDR3 spans 14 residues. V dropped 0 bases and J dropped 6 bases, with 7 bases sitting between them. Germline lookup yields CDR1 SGHRS and CDR2 YFSETQ. The CDR3 nucleotides are TGCGCCAGCAGCTTGGGGACAGTTAATTCACCCCTCCACTTT. Its translation is CASSLGTVNSPLHF.

This clonotype was seen at least ten times. The V and J genes are TRBV5-1 and TRBJ2-3; D possibly uses TRBD1 or TRBD2 (6 bases each). The V gene lost 4 bases and the J gene lost 4 bases, with 19 bases spanning the gap. Germline lookup yields CDR1 SGHRS and CDR2 YFSETQ. This CDR3 has 16 residues. The CDR3 protein is CASSVSSGAEADTQYF. The CDR3 DNA is TGCGCCAGCAGCGTCTCCTCGGGGGCCGAGGCAGATACGCAGTATTTT.

This sequence joins TRBV7-9 and TRBJ2-7; 8 nucleotides align to TRBD1. There are 14 residues in the CDR3. Unmatched junction bases numbered 5, after V lost 5 bases and J lost 2 bases. Germline assignment: CDR1 SEHNR and CDR2 FQNEAQ (reference sequence). The CDR3 region is CASSKDRVTYEQYF. The CDR3 region has the DNA TGTGCCAGCAGCAAGGACAGGGTCACCTACGAGCAGTACTTC.

In its sample, this clonotype was seen a few times. The rearrangement uses TRBV12-3 or TRBV12-4 and TRBJ1-1, with TRBD1 identical over 8 bases. J lost 3 bases, V lost 6 bases, and 9 bases had no gene match. CDR3 length: 15 amino acids. The CDR3 reads CASSLTDRVDTEAFF. In nucleotides, the CDR3 is TGTGCCAGCAGCCTAACGGACAGGGTGGACACTGAAGCTTTCTTT.

The J gene is TRBJ2-5, the V gene TRBV10-3; the D is unclear. The germline V gene encodes CDR1 ENHRY and CDR2 SYGVKD. The CDR3 length is 13 residues. V gave up 3 bases and J gave up 3 bases, with 8 bases separating them. CDR3 sequence reads: CAISEGFKETQYF. As DNA, the CDR3 is TGTGCCATCAGTGAAGGTTTCAAAGAGACCCAGTACTTC.

This clonotype came up many times. The chain links TRBV28 to TRBJ1-1; no reliable D call. V lost 6 bases to trimming and J lost 0 bases, with 17 bases between them. Germline V gene lookup returns CDR1 MDHEN and CDR2 SYDVKM. The CDR3 runs 16 residues. DNA of the CDR3: TGTGCCAGCAGAAACTCGGTCACAGAGATGAACACTGAAGCTTTCTTT. Amino acids: CASRNSVTEMNTEAFF.

This chain joins TRBV6-5 and TRBJ2-1; TRBD1 matches 8 bases. V lost 2 bases to trimming and J lost 1 base; unmatched junction nucleotides: 7. There are 17 residues in the CDR3. The germline CDR1 and CDR2 sequences are MNHEY and SVGAGI. CDR3 sequence: CASSYRSGGRSYNEQFF. The CDR3 nucleotides read TGTGCCAGCAGTTACCGATCAGGGGGCCGATCCTACAATGAGCAGTTCTTC.

This clonotype was counted at least ten times. The chain combines TRBV28 with TRBJ2-7, with 10 bases lining up with TRBD2. Germline CDR1 is MDHEN and CDR2 is SYDVKM. The CDR3 length is 16 residues. V shed 1 base, J shed 2 bases, and the junction held 5 bases outside the gene matches. The CDR3 DNA follows: TGTGCCAGCAGTTTATCATTAGCGGGAGGACCCTACGAGCAGTACTTC. Translation: CASSLSLAGGPYEQYF. Complete variable domain (other parts from reference TRBV28 and TRBJ2-7): DVKVTQSSRYLVKRTGEKVFLECVQDMDHENMFWYRQDPGLGLRLIYFSYDVKMKEKGDIPEGYSVSREKKERFSLILESASTNQTSMYLCASSLSLAGGPYEQYFGPGTRLTVT.

V gene TRBV10-2 combines with J gene TRBJ1-1, with D tentatively TRBD1 (5 bases). Germline loops: CDR1 WSHSY, CDR2 SAAADI. This CDR3 is 14 amino acids long. The germline V and J ends were trimmed by 5 bases and 3 bases, with 13 bases remaining between them. The CDR3 reads CASSSFARDTEAFF. The CDR3 bases are TGCGCCAGCAGTTCCTTTGCCAGGGACACTGAAGCTTTCTTT.

J is TRBJ2-1 and V is TRBV20-1, with D unclear. CDR1 DFQATT and CDR2 SNEGSKA come from the germline V gene (reference sequence). V lost 0 bases to trimming and J lost 8 bases, with 8 bases between them. This CDR3 region has 12 residues. The CDR3 sequence: CSARERLDEQFF. The CDR3, as DNA: TGCAGTGCTAGAGAACGACTCGATGAGCAGTTCTTC.

In this sample, this clonotype turned up a few times. The V gene is TRBV7-6, the J gene TRBJ2-7; D is possibly TRBD1 (5 bases). The CDR3 contains 16 residues. The germline V and J ends were trimmed by 5 bases and 1 base, with 18 bases remaining between them. Germline values: CDR1 SGHVS, CDR2 FNYEAQ. CDR3 in amino acids: CASSRQRGVLSYEQYF. CDR3 bases: TGTGCCAGCAGCCGGCAAAGGGGCGTATTGTCCTACGAGCAGTACTTC.

This clonotype has a count of ten or more. The CDR3 coding sequence is TGCGCCAGCAGCCAAGATGGGTACATTCAGTACTTC. Its protein is CASSQDGYIQYF. This chain uses TRBV4-1 with TRBJ2-4; D ambiguous. CDR1 is MGHRA, CDR2 YSYEKL, per germline. This CDR3 is 12 amino acids long. Trimming left V 0 bases short and J 8 bases short, with 5 bases between.

This chain connects TRBV7-2 to TRBJ1-2; D may be TRBD1 (6 bases). With 1 base removed from V and 4 bases from J, the gap between germline ends came to 10 bases. From germline, CDR1 is SGHTA and CDR2 FQGNSA. The CDR3 spans 14 residues. The CDR3 is CASSLDRVGYGYTF. CDR3 in DNA: TGTGCCAGCAGCTTAGACAGGGTGGGCTATGGCTACACCTTC.

As to this clonotype: This could be a read error, since a much larger clone is one nucleotide away. This sequence joins TRBV5-1 and TRBJ2-1, with D perhaps TRBD2 (7 bases). The ends were cut back, 4 bases at V and 8 bases at J, with 34 bases in the middle. The CDR3 runs 20 residues. Germline lookup yields CDR1 SGHRS and CDR2 YFSETQ. CDR3 bases: TGCGCCAGCAGCCCTATCACCGGGACACCGGGACTAACGGGAGGCGATGAGCAGTTCTTC. Its translation is CASSPITGTPGLTGGDEQFF.

The V call is TRBV2, the J call TRBJ2-7, with unresolved D. Germline lookup yields CDR1 SNHLY and CDR2 FYNNEI. Trimming removed 3 bases at V and 2 bases at J, with 5 bases between. There are 12 residues in the CDR3. CDR3: CASSDRPYEQYF. CDR3 in DNA: TGTGCCAGCAGTGACAGACCCTACGAGCAGTACTTC.

This clonotype was picked up a small number of times. This rearrangement joins TRBV5-6 to TRBJ1-1; D is perhaps TRBD1 (5 bases). The length of the CDR3 is 17 residues. The V end lost 0 bases, the J end lost 0 bases, and 15 bases lay between the germline ends. From germline, CDR1 is SGHDT and CDR2 YYEEEE. CDR3 bases: TGTGCCAGCAGCTTGGAAGGGACTGAAAGCATGAACACTGAAGCTTTCTTT. Its translation is CASSLEGTESMNTEAFF.

This clonotype was detected a few times. The chain couples TRBV20-1 to TRBJ1-6; D gene unclear. The CDR3 has 14 residues. Germline CDR1 DFQATT, CDR2 SNEGSKA (reference sequence). V was clipped by 6 bases and J by 6 bases, with 15 bases between them. The CDR3 DNA reads as TGCAGTGCGACGGGAGCCTGGGTTAATTCACCCCTCCACTTT. Its translation is CSATGAWVNSPLHF.

This sequence joins TRBV7-3 and TRBJ2-2; D is perhaps TRBD2 (6 bases). V was pared by 5 bases and J by 4 bases, with 11 bases between. Germline V lookup: CDR1 SGHTA, CDR2 FQGTGA. The length of the CDR3 is 14 residues. The CDR3 region has the DNA TGTGCCAGCAGCGTGGAGGGTAGCACCGGGGAGCTGTTTTTT. It translates to CASSVEGSTGELFF.